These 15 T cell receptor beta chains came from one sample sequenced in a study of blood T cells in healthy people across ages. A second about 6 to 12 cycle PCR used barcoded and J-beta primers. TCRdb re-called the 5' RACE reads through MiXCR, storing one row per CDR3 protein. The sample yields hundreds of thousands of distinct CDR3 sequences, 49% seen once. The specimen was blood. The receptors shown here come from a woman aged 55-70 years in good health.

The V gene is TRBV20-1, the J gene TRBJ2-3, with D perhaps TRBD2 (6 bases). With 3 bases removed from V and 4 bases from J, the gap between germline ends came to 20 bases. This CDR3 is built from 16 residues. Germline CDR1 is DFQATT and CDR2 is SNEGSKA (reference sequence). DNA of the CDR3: TGCAGTGCTAGTTTGCCCTCTCGGGGGTGGGCAGATACGCAGTATTTT. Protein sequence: CSASLPSRGWADTQYF.

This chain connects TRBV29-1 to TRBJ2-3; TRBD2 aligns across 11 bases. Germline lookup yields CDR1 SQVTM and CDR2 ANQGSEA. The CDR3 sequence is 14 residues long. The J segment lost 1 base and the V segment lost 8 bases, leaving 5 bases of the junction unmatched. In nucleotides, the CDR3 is TGCAGCATTAGACTAGCGGGGCGCACAGATACGCAGTATTTT. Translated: CSIRLAGRTDTQYF.

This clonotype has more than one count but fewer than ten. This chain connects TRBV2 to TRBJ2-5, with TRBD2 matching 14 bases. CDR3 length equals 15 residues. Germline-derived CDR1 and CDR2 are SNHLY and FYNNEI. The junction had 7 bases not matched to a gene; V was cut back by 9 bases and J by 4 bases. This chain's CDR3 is CARGAGTSGRETQYF. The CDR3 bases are TGTGCCAGAGGGGCCGGGACTAGCGGGAGAGAGACCCAGTACTTC.

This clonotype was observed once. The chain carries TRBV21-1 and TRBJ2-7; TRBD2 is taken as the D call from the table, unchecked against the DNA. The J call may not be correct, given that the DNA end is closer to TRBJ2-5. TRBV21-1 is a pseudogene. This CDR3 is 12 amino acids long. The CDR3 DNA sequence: TGTGCCAGCAGCAAAAGTGGGGAGACCCAGTACTTC. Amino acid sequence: CASSKSGETQYF.

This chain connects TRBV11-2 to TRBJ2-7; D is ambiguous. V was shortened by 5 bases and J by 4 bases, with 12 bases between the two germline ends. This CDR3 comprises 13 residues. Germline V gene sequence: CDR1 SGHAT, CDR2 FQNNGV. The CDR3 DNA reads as TGTGCCAGCAGCCAACTTAGACCTTACGAGCAGTACTTC. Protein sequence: CASSQLRPYEQYF.

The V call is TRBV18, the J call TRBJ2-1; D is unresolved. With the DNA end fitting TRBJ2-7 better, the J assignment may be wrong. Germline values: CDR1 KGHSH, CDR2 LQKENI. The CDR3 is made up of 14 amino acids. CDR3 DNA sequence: TGTGCCAGCTCATCCCAACAAAACCCCTACGAGCAGTACTTC. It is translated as CASSSQQNPYEQYF.

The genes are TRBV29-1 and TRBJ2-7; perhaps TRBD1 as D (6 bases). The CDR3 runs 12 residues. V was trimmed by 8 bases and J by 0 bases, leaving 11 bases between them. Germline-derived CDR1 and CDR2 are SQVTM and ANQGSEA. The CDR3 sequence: CSSRDNSYEQYF. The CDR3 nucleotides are TGCAGCTCCCGGGACAACTCCTACGAGCAGTACTTC.

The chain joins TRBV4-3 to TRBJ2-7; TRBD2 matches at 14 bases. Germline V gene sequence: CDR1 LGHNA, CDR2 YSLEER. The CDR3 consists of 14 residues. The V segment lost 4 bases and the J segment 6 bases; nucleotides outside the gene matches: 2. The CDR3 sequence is CASSRLAGGGEQYF. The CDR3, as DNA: TGCGCCAGCAGCCGACTAGCGGGAGGGGGCGAGCAGTACTTC.

This chain's CDR3 is CASSFFGMNTEAFF. CDR3 nucleotides: TGTGCCAGCAGCTTTTTCGGGATGAACACTGAAGCTTTCTTT. This chain joins TRBV7-2 and TRBJ1-1; no clear D gene. The CDR3 is made up of 14 amino acids. With 3 bases removed from V and 0 bases from J, the gap between germline ends came to 8 bases. In germline, CDR1 is SGHTA, CDR2 FQGNSA.

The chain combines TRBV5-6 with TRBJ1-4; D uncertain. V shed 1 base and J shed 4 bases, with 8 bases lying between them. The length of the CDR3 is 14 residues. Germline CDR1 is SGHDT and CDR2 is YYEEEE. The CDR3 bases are TGTGCCAGCAGCTTGCGAGTTCTTAATGAAAAACTGTTTTTT. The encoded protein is CASSLRVLNEKLFF. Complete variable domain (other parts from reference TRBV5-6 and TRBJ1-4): DAGVTQSPTHLIKTRGQQVTLRCSPKSGHDTVSWYQQALGQGPQFIFQYYEEEERQRGNFPDRFSGHQFPNYSSELNVNALLLGDSALYLCASSLRVLNEKLFFGSGTQLSVL.

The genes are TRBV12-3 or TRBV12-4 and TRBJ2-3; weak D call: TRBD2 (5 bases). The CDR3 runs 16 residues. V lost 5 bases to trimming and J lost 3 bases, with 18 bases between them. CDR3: CASSLGWTDRTDTQYF. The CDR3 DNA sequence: TGTGCCAGCAGTCTCGGCTGGACTGATAGAACAGATACGCAGTATTTT.

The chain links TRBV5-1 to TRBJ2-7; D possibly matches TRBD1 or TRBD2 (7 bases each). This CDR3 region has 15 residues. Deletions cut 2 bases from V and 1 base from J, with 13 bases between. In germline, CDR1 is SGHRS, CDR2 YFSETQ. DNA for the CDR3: TGCGCCAGCAGCTTTGAGCAGGGGGGGTCCTACGAGCAGTACTTC. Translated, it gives CASSFEQGGSYEQYF.

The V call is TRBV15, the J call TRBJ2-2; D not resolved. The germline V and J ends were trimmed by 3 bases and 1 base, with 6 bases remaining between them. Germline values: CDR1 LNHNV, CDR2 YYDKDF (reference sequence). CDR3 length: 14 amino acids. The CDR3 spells CATSSQVNTGELFF. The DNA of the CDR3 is TGTGCCACCAGCAGCCAAGTGAACACCGGGGAGCTGTTTTTT.

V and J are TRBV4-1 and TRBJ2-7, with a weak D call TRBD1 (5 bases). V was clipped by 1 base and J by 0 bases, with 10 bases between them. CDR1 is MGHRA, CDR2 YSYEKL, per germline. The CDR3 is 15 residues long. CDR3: CASSQGPGPSYEQYF. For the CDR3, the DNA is TGCGCCAGCAGCCAAGGTCCAGGGCCCTCCTACGAGCAGTACTTC.

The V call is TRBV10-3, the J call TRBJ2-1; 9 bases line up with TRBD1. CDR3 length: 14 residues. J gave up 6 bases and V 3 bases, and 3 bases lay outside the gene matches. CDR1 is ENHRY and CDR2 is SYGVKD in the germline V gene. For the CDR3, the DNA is TGTGCCATCAGTGATTACAGGGGGCGCAATGAGCAGTTCTTC. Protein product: CAISDYRGRNEQFF.